These 3 T cell receptor beta chains came from one sample sequenced in a study of response to subunit inactivated influenza vaccine. TCRdb reprocessed the RT-PCR reads via MiXCR and lists one record per CDR3 protein. The table includes roughly 780,000 distinct CDR3 sequences, around 18% detected once. The specimen comprised PBMCs from blood, sampled more than 4 days after vaccination. These receptors all stem from a man aged 45 to 65 who received an inactivated influenza vaccine.

This clonotype was observed a few times. The genes are TRBV4-1 and TRBJ1-5, with D possibly being TRBD1 (5 bases). V was clipped by 5 bases and J by 0 bases, with 20 bases between them. Looked up from germline, CDR1 is MGHRA and CDR2 is YSYEKL. The CDR3 has 18 amino acids. The CDR3: CASSVWLRDSDSNQPQHF. DNA of the CDR3: TGCGCCAGCAGCGTATGGCTCCGGGACTCTGATAGCAATCAGCCCCAGCATTTT.

V gene TRBV24-1 combines with J gene TRBJ2-2; unclear D gene. This CDR3 spans 14 amino acids. V lost 4 bases, J lost 4 bases, and 9 bases lay in between. Germline loops: CDR1 KGHDR, CDR2 SFDVKD. CDR3 sequence reads: CATSDLSTTGELFF. Written as DNA, the CDR3 is TGTGCCACCAGTGACCTTTCGACCACCGGGGAGCTGTTTTTT.

The table lists this clonotype with many counts. The chain recombines TRBV6-5 with TRBJ1-1; D is unresolved. V lost 6 bases, J lost 2 bases, and 4 bases lay in between. The germline V gene encodes CDR1 MNHEY and CDR2 SVGAGI. CDR3 size: 11 residues. CDR3 nucleotides: TGTGCCAGCAGATCTAACACTGAAGCTTTCTTT. Translation gives CASRSNTEAFF.